The clone carrying this T cell receptor (beta chain) was found many times. Its matching antigen is unknown. The CDR3 extends 3 residues past the end of the read, so its final part is completed from the germline J gene. Trimming removed 2 bases from V and 1 base from J, with 2 bases in between. Germline CDR1 is SQVTM and CDR2 is ANQGSEA. This CDR3 comprises 11 residues. This sample stems from a study of T cell clonality in common variable immunodeficiency. Study findings and constraints: CVID subjects had higher TCRbeta clonality than healthy controls, most marked in about a third.

The data were produced by immunoSEQ multiplex PCR, yet TCRdb's version contains in-frame clones alone and is incomplete. This sample carries about 60,000 clones, none of them present only once. Blood samples were heparinized, about 5 to 9 ml per donor. This rearrangement joins TRBV29-1 to TRBJ1-2; unclear D gene. Material: peripheral blood mononuclear cells. The sequence derives from a person aged 18 to 75 in good health. CDR3 sequence: CSVEYNYGYTF. The DNA read from the CDR3 is TGCAGCGTTGAATATAACTATGGC.